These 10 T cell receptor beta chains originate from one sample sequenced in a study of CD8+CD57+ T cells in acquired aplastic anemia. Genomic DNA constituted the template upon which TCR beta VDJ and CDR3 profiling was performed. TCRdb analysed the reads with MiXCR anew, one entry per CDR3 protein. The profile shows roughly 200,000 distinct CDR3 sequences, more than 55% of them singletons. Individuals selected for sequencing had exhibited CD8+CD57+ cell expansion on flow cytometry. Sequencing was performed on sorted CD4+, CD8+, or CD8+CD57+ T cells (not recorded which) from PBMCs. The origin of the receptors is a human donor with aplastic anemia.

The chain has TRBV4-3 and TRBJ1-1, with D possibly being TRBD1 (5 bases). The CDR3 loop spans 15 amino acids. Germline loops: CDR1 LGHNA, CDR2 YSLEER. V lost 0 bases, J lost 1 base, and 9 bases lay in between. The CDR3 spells CASSQDRDWNTEAFF. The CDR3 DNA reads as TGCGCCAGCAGCCAAGATCGGGACTGGAACACTGAAGCTTTCTTT.

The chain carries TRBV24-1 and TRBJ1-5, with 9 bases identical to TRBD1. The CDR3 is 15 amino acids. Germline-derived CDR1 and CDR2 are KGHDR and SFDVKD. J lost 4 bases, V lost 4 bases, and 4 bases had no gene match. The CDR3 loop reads CATSETGGGNQPQHF. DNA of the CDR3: TGTGCCACCAGTGAGACAGGGGGGGGGAATCAGCCCCAGCATTTT.

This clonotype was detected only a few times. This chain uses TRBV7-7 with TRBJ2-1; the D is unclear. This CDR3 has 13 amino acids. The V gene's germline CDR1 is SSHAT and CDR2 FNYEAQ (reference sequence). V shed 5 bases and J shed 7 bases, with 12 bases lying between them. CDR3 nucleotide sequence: TGTGCCAGCAGCCCAGGCCCTGTGAATGAGCAGTTCTTC. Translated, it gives CASSPGPVNEQFF.

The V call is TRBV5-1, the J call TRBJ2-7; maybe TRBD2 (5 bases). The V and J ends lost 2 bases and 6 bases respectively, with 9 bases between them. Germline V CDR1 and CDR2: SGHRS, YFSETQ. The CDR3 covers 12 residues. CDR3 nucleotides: TGCGCCAGCAGCTTCACGGGGAGCGAGCAGTACTTC. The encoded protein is CASSFTGSEQYF.

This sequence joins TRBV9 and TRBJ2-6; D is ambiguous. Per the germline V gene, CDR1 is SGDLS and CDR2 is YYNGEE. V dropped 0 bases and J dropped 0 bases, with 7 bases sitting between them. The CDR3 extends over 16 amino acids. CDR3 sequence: CASSVVQYSGANVLTF. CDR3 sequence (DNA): TGTGCCAGCAGCGTAGTACAGTACTCTGGGGCCAACGTCCTGACTTTC.

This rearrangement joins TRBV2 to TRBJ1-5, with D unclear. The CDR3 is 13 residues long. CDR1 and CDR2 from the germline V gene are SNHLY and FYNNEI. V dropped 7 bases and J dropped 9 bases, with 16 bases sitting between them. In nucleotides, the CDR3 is TGTGCCAGCAACGGAGGGAATCAGTTGCCCCAGCATTTT. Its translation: CASNGGNQLPQHF.

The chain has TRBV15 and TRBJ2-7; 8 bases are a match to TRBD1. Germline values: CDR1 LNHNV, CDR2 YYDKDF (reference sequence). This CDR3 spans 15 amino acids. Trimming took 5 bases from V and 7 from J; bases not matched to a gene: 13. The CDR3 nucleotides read TGTGCCACCAGCGGTTTATCAGGGGGCGCGGGGGAGCAGTACTTC. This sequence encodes CATSGLSGGAGEQYF.

DNA for the CDR3: TGCGCCAGCAGTGAGTCTAAAGGGGGTGGCTATGGCTACACCTTC. It translates to CASSESKGGGYGYTF. The chain links TRBV10-2 to TRBJ1-2; D possibly corresponds to TRBD1 (6 bases). Germline loops: CDR1 WSHSY, CDR2 SAAADI. The CDR3 consists of 15 residues. Trimming left V 0 bases short and J 4 bases short, with 12 bases between.

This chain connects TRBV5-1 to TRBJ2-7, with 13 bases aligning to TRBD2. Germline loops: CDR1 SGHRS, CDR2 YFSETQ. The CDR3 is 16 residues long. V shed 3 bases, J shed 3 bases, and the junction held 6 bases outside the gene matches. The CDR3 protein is CASSYRTSGRVYEQYF. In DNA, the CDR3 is TGCGCCAGCAGCTATAGGACTAGCGGGAGAGTCTACGAGCAGTACTTC.

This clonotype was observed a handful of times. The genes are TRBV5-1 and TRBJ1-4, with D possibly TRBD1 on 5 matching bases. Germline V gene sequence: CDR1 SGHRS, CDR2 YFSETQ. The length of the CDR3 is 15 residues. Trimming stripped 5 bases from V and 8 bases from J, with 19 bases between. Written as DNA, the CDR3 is TGCGCCAGCAGACGGAGCGGGGGGGAGGGCGAAAAACTGTTTTTT. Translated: CASRRSGGEGEKLFF.